The rows below give T cell receptor beta chains drawn from one sample of a study of cytomegalovirus exposure and HLA in healthy donors. Data came from immunoSEQ multiplex PCR; TCRdb stores just in-frame clones and leaves some out. The data contain around 97,000 clones, around a tenth of them singletons. The sequencing sample was made of PBMCs. Source of these receptors: a man aged 45 to 65 in good health and CMV-seropositive. The CDR3 runs from the conserved cysteine through the conserved F or W. D genes are given only for firm matches. Part of the rows lack a size; the others show once, few, many or a class for expanded clones.

>TRBJ1-3|TRBD1|TRBV25-1|few
TGTGCCAGCAGTCCTAAGTTGGGACAGGGAAACACCATATATTTT
CASSPKLGQGNTIYF
>TRBJ1-4|.|TRBV7-9|.
TGTGCCAGCAGCTCCTTAGGAGGAGGACTAGCAACTAATGAAAAACTGTTTTTT
CASSSLGGGLATNEKLFF
>TRBJ1-1|.|TRBV5-4|.
TGTGCCAGCAGCTTGGAGGGTTTGCGGGGGAACACTGAAGCTTTCTTT
CASSLEGLRGNTEAFF
>TRBJ2-1|.|TRBV10-3|few
TGTGCCATCAGTGAGTCCTTAAGAGGGAGTGAGCAGTTCTTC
CAISESLRGSEQFF
>TRBJ1-2|TRBD1|TRBV2|few
TGTGCCAGCAGTCTCGGAGAGGGGGCGCGGTATGGCTACACCTTC
CASSLGEGARYGYTF
>TRBJ2-1|.|TRBV11-3|.
TGTGCCAGCAGCTTAGATCCGGGCGGGCTCACGCAGTTCTTC
CASSLDPGGLTQFF
>TRBJ1-5|.|TRBV28|few
TGTGCCAGCAGCCCCCCTTTCGGGGGCAATCAGCCCCAGCATTTT
CASSPPFGGNQPQHF
>TRBJ2-1|.|TRBV27|few
TGTGCCAGCAGTTTAGAGCAGGGAACGGGCAATGAGCAGTTCTTC
CASSLEQGTGNEQFF
>TRBJ2-5|.|TRBV7-2|.
TGTGCCAGCAGCTCAAGTGGAGGGTTAGAGACCCAGTACTTC
CASSSSGGLETQYF
>TRBJ1-6|.|TRBV7-9|.
TGTGCCAGCAGCTTTAACGACGGGTCACCCCTCCACTTT
CASSFNDGSPLHF
>TRBJ1-6|.|TRBV28|.
TGTGCCAGCAGCAGACAGCACTATAATTCACCCCTCCACTTT
CASSRQHYNSPLHF
>TRBJ1-2|.|TRBV6-5|few
TGTGCCAGCAGTTACTCGCCAGGGCCATATGGCTACACCTTC
CASSYSPGPYGYTF
>TRBJ1-4|TRBD1|TRBV7-6|few
TGTGCCAGCAGCTTAGAAACGGGACAGGGGAGAAAACTGTTTTTT
CASSLETGQGRKLFF
>TRBJ2-7|TRBD1|TRBV6-5|.
TGTGCCAGCAGCCAGGACAGGGAATTCTACGAGCAGTACTTC
CASSQDREFYEQYF
>TRBJ2-5|TRBD1|TRBV6-6|.
TGTGCCAGCAGCCGACAGGGGACTGAGACCCAGTACTTC
CASSRQGTETQYF
>TRBJ1-1|TRBD1|TRBV5-1|.
TGCGCCAGCAGCTTGGGACAGGGGGAAGCTTTCTTT
CASSLGQGEAFF
>TRBJ1-1|TRBD1|TRBV9|few
TGTGCCAGCAGCGTTACAGGGGTCACTGAAGCTTTCTTT
CASSVTGVTEAFF
>TRBJ1-2|.|TRBV15|few
TGTGCCACCAGCATCCCAAGCCCTCCCGAGAATGGCTACACCTTC
CATSIPSPPENGYTF
>TRBJ2-1|TRBD2|TRBV6-5|medium-sized
TGTGCCGTGGCCAGCGGGACGGATGAGCAGTTCTTC
CAVASGTDEQFF
>TRBJ1-5|TRBD1|TRBV7-8|.
TGTGCCAGCAGCTTAGTGGACAGGGGGCTTCAGCCCCAGCATTTT
CASSLVDRGLQPQHF
>TRBJ1-2|.|TRBV2|few
TGTGCCAGCAGTGAAGACAGGGATAACTATGGCTACACCTTC
CASSEDRDNYGYTF
>TRBJ1-2|.|TRBV7-3|few
TGTGCCAGCAGCCTTACAGGTTTCGACTACACCTTC
CASSLTGFDYTF
>TRBJ2-1|.|TRBV4-1|.
TGCGCCAGCAGCCAAGACGCGGATCCCACCTACAATGAGCAGTTCTTC
CASSQDADPTYNEQFF
>TRBJ1-2|.|TRBV7-9|few
TGTGCCAGCAGCTTAGAGAGATCAAGCCCCTATGGCTACACCTTC
CASSLERSSPYGYTF
>TRBJ2-1|TRBD2|TRBV27|few
TGTGCCAGCAGTTTATCCGGACTAGCGGCATACAATGAGCAGTTCTTC
CASSLSGLAAYNEQFF
>TRBJ1-1|TRBD1|TRBV7-8|.
TGTGCCAGCAGCCCAGGGACAGATTGGAACACTGAAGCTTTCTTT
CASSPGTDWNTEAFF
>TRBJ1-2|TRBD1|TRBV6-1|few
TGTGGTGAGGGGGCGCGGACCGTAAATGGCTACACCTTC
CGEGARTVNGYTF
>TRBJ2-7|.|TRBV14|few
TGTGCCAGCAGCCAAGTAAGGGGAGGCGAGCAGTACTTC
CASSQVRGGEQYF
>TRBJ1-2|.|TRBV5-1|.
TGCGCCAGCAGCTTAGTCCGGGGGGATGGCTACACCTTC
CASSLVRGDGYTF
>TRBJ2-1|TRBD2|TRBV9|.
TGTGCCAGCGGCCGGCTAGCGGGGGACAATGAGCAGTTCTTC
CASGRLAGDNEQFF
>TRBJ2-7|.|TRBV28|.
TGTGCCAGCAGTAAAACACCCACGAGGGAGCAGTACTTC
CASSKTPTREQYF
>TRBJ2-5|TRBD1|TRBV30|.
TGTGCCTGGTCCAGGGACAGGGATGAGACCCAGTACTTC
CAWSRDRDETQYF
>TRBJ2-7|.|TRBV6-1|few
TGTGCCAGCAGTGAGATCGCAGGGCGCCTAGACTACGAGCAGTACTTC
CASSEIAGRLDYEQYF
>TRBJ1-2|.|TRBV29-1|few
TGCAGCGTTTCCCGACGGATTGGGGCTGGCTACACCTTC
CSVSRRIGAGYTF
>TRBJ2-1|TRBD2|TRBV19|.
TGTGTCAAAATACACCCTAGTGGACTAGCGGGAGGTTGGGGCGGGCTCAATGAGCAGTTCTTC
CVKIHPSGLAGGWGGLNEQFF
>TRBJ2-2|.|TRBV19|.
TGTGCCAGTATGGGGGGCGGGAGATTACCCGGGGAGCTGTTTTTT
CASMGGGRLPGELFF
>TRBJ2-2|.|TRBV5-4|many
TGTGCCAGCAGCTTGGTACAACAGGGTTGGGTCGGGGAGCTGTTTTTT
CASSLVQQGWVGELFF
>TRBJ1-2|.|TRBV7-2|few
TGTGCCAGCAGCTTACAGATAATCTATGGCTACACCTTC
CASSLQIIYGYTF
>TRBJ1-6|.|TRBV30|.
TGTGCCTGGAGTCTCTGGGGGGAAGGCTCACCCCTCCACTTT
CAWSLWGEGSPLHF
>TRBJ2-5|.|TRBV15|.
TGTGCCACCAGCAGAGGGCCCCGACAGGAGGAGACCCAGTACTTC
CATSRGPRQEETQYF
>TRBJ1-5|TRBD1|TRBV30|.
TGTGCCTGGAGCGTCCGACAGGGGCGCAGGATGAATCAGCCCCAGCATTTT
CAWSVRQGRRMNQPQHF
>TRBJ2-2|TRBD2|TRBV7-9|.
TGTGCCAGCAGCTTAGACGCGGGAGGCACCGGGGAGCTGTTTTTT
CASSLDAGGTGELFF
>TRBJ2-1|TRBD2|TRBV6-6|.
TGTGCCAGCATGCAGACTAGCGGTTCCAATGAGCAGTTCTTC
CASMQTSGSNEQFF
>TRBJ1-5|TRBD1|TRBV2|.
TGTGCCAGCAGTGGGACAGGGTACAATCAGCCCCAGCATTTT
CASSGTGYNQPQHF
>TRBJ2-3|TRBD1|TRBV6-1|.
TGTGCCAGCAGTTGGGGACAGGGATGCAATTTT
CASSWGQGCNF
>TRBJ2-7|TRBD1|TRBV5-5|.
TGTGCCAGCAGCTTACGACAGGGGGAGACCTACGAGCAGTACTTC
CASSLRQGETYEQYF
>TRBJ2-7|.|TRBV29-1|.
TGCAGCGTTGAAGAGGGCCCCGAGACTAGTGGCGAGCAGTACTTC
CSVEEGPETSGEQYF
>TRBJ1-6|TRBD1|TRBV4-3|.
TGCGCCAGCAGCCAAGAAGTAAAGACAGGGCAGTATAATTCACCCCTCCACTTT
CASSQEVKTGQYNSPLHF
>TRBJ2-1|TRBD1|TRBV4-3|few
TGCGCCAGCAGCCTCTCGGGACAGGGATCCGATGAGCAGTTCTTC
CASSLSGQGSDEQFF
>TRBJ1-5|.|TRBV5-5|few
TGTGCCAGCAGCTTGAGCATTGTGGGAGGGCAGCCCCAGCATTTT
CASSLSIVGGQPQHF
>TRBJ2-7|TRBD2|TRBV9|.
TGTGCCAGCTCTAGCGGGCACCCGCCCCCCAAGGATGAGCAGTACTTC
CASSSGHPPPKDEQYF
>TRBJ2-2|.|TRBV11-3|few
TGTGCCAGCAGCTGGCTAGCCACCACCGGGGAGCTGTTTTTT
CASSWLATTGELFF
>TRBJ2-2|.|TRBV28|few
TGTGCCAGCAGAAGGACAGTCACCGGGGAGCTGTTTTTT
CASRRTVTGELFF
>TRBJ2-7|.|TRBV5-1|.
TGCGCCAGCAGCTTGGGGTCTAGCGCTGTCTACGAGCAGTACTTC
CASSLGSSAVYEQYF
>TRBJ1-1|TRBD1|TRBV6-1|.
TGTGCCAGCAGTGAATCGACAGGGTTCTCTGGGGCTTTCTTT
CASSESTGFSGAFF
>TRBJ1-5|TRBD1|TRBV15|few
TGTGCCACCAGCAGAGCCCGGACAGGGGGTCAGCCCCAGCATTTT
CATSRARTGGQPQHF
>TRBJ2-3|TRBD1|TRBV19|.
TGTGCCAGTAGTGAAACAGGGGCTCCGGGAAATACGCAGTATTTT
CASSETGAPGNTQYF